This is a list of T cell receptor beta chains from one sample in a study of CD8+CD57+ T cells in acquired aplastic anemia. Via MiXCR, TCRdb re-called the reads, giving one row per CDR3 protein. Of some 190,000 distinct CDR3 sequences in the sample, 35% to 50% were seen once. Input material: sorted CD4+, CD8+, or CD8+CD57+ T cells (not recorded which) from PBMCs. The receptors stem from a human donor in good health. Both conserved end residues are part of each CDR3. A D gene is named only where the DNA matches it firmly. Only part of the rows carry a size: once, few, many, or a class if the clone is expanded.

j_gene | abundance | v_gene | d_gene | CDR3nt | CDR3aa
TRBJ1-2 | - | TRBV4-3 | - | TGCGCCAGCAGCCCGTCGTTTAAGAGTGGCTACACCTTC | CASSPSFKSGYTF
TRBJ2-3 | - | TRBV29-1 | TRBD2 | TGCAGCAATGGAACTAGCGGGAGCTGGAATACGCAGTATTTT | CSNGTSGSWNTQYF
TRBJ2-5 | - | TRBV7-6 | - | TGTGCCAGCAGCTCGACGGGGTACCAAGAGACCCAGTACTTC | CASSSTGYQETQYF
TRBJ1-5 | few | TRBV27 | - | TGTGCCAGCAGTTTCCTCCCCCCGCCCCAGCATTTT | CASSFLPPPQHF
TRBJ2-1 | - | TRBV10-2 | - | TGCGCCACCCCTGGCGGCAATTACAATGAGCAGTTCTTC | CATPGGNYNEQFF
TRBJ2-1 | many | TRBV20-1 | TRBD2 | TGCAGTGCTAGAGTCGGGAGGGGTTACAATGAGCAGTTCTTC | CSARVGRGYNEQFF
TRBJ2-7 | - | TRBV7-9 | - | TGTGCCAGCAGCTTCCAGACTAGCTCCTACGAGCAGTACTTC | CASSFQTSSYEQYF
TRBJ2-3 | - | TRBV20-1 | - | TGCAGTGCGGATGTTAGCACCACAGATACGCAGTATTTT | CSADVSTTDTQYF
TRBJ1-1 | - | TRBV6-4 | TRBD1 | TGTGCCAGCGCCCGTGTTCGGGACAGCACTGAAGCTTTCTTT | CASARVRDSTEAFF
TRBJ1-1 | - | TRBV19 | - | TGTGCCAGTGGGTACCTCAGACAGATGAACACTGAAGCTTTCTTT | CASGYLRQMNTEAFF
TRBJ1-1 | few | TRBV7-4 | - | TGTGCCAGCAGTCTTCGTCGGACTGAAGCTTTCTTT | CASSLRRTEAFF
TRBJ2-5 | many | TRBV7-9 | TRBD1 | TGTGCCAGCAGCTCCGGGTGGGGACAGGGTTACTTTCAAGAGACCCAGTACTTC | CASSSGWGQGYFQETQYF
TRBJ2-1 | many | TRBV7-9 | - | TGTGCCAGCAGCCCCCGGGCCTCTTTTCTCAATGAGCAGTTCTTC | CASSPRASFLNEQFF
TRBJ1-1 | - | TRBV20-1 | TRBD1 | TGCAGTGCCTGGGACAGGAAGGCTGAAGCTTTCTTT | CSAWDRKAEAFF
TRBJ2-7 | few | TRBV20-1 | - | TGCAGGTTTTACGGGAAGAGCTCCTACGAGCAGTACTTC | CRFYGKSSYEQYF
TRBJ1-1 | many | TRBV4-1 | - | TGCGCCAGCAGGACCTCCCTGAACACTGAAGCTTTCTTT | CASRTSLNTEAFF
TRBJ2-5 | many | TRBV15 | - | TGTGCCACCAGTGCGTTACCTGGCGGTCCTAGTATCCAAGAGACCCAGTACTTC | CATSALPGGPSIQETQYF
TRBJ2-3 | - | TRBV5-6 | TRBD2 | TGTGCCACACCGAGGGGACTAGCGGCCACAGATACGCAGTATTTT | CATPRGLAATDTQYF
TRBJ1-1 | - | TRBV7-2 | - | TGTGCCAGCAGCACCTTGGGGGGATCCCGGGCTGAAGCTTTCTTT | CASSTLGGSRAEAFF
TRBJ1-6 | many | TRBV9 | - | TGTGCCAGCAGCCCAAACGTAGGGGGCTCCTATAATTCACCCCTCCACTTT | CASSPNVGGSYNSPLHF
TRBJ1-4 | many | TRBV20-1 | TRBD1 | TGCAGTGCTAGCAGGTACAGGGGGCGAGTTGAAAAACTGTTTTTT | CSASRYRGRVEKLFF
TRBJ2-4 | - | TRBV4-1 | - | TGCGCCAGCAGCCAAGGGACGACCATCAAAAACATTCAGTACTTC | CASSQGTTIKNIQYF
TRBJ1-2 | - | TRBV29-1 | - | TGCAGCACCAGTACAGGACCATATGGCTACACCTTC | CSTSTGPYGYTF
TRBJ1-2 | - | TRBV18 | TRBD1 | TGTGCCAGCTCACCATTAAGGACAGGGGATGGCTACACCTTC | CASSPLRTGDGYTF